The sequence of this T cell receptor beta chain was determined in a study of CD8 T cells in Susac syndrome. Details on this clonotype: Its matching antigen is unknown.

Study results and limitations: The study recognized that the number of individuals in its TCR sequencing and HLA analysis was relatively small.

While CD8+ and CD4+ T cells were isolated negatively, TEMRA cells were enriched by FACS. With random hexamers, reverse transcription was performed on roughly 0.45 to 1 ug of RNA. Multiplex immunoSEQ PCR targeted 54 Vbeta and 13 Jbeta TCR beta segments. Each CDR3 protein gets one entry after TCRdb re-called the immunoSEQ multiplex PCR reads with MiXCR. Here the sample spans about 300,000 distinct CDR3 sequences, approximately 91% being singletons. Trimming took 3 bases from V and 0 from J; bases not matched to a gene: 14. CDR1 and CDR2 (germline): GTSNPN, SVGIG (reference sequence). The CDR3 contains 18 residues.

The chain combines TRBV30 with TRBJ2-3; the match to TRBD2 covers 8 bases. The source material was CD8+ T cells from PBMCs. The sequence was obtained from a human donor with multiple sclerosis. Written as DNA, the CDR3 is TGTGCCTGGAGCGACGGGGGGGGGAGCGTACCTAGCACAGATACGCAGTATTTT. Translated, it gives CAWSDGGGSVPSTDTQYF.